The clone carrying this T cell receptor beta chain has a handful of counts. Its antigen remains unidentified. Through a sample-barcoded 5' primer and a J-beta primer mix, a second PCR was run for 7 to 11 cycles. A tag from a template-switch adaptor with 12 random nucleotides marked each cDNA molecule. One entry per CDR3 protein results from TCRdb running MiXCR on the 5' RACE reads. The sample carries approximately 1,000,000 distinct CDR3 sequences, around two fifths recorded once. Each donor supplied ten milliliters of peripheral blood. The CDR3 contains 15 residues. Germline V CDR1 and CDR2: SGHDT, YYEEEE. The V end was cut by 4 bases, the J end by 4 bases, with 14 bases between. The data stem from a study of blood T cells in healthy people across ages. Study-level results: TCR beta diversity per million T cells fell roughly linearly with age. Samples with more naive T cells showed higher observed beta diversity.

What was sequenced was blood. The V and J genes are TRBV5-6 and TRBJ1-4; D gene ambiguous. The clonotype comes from a man in his late teens or twenties in good health. CDR3 in amino acids: CASSAKDRRNEKLFF. In DNA, the CDR3 is TGTGCCAGCAGCGCAAAGGACCGCCGTAATGAAAAACTGTTTTTT.